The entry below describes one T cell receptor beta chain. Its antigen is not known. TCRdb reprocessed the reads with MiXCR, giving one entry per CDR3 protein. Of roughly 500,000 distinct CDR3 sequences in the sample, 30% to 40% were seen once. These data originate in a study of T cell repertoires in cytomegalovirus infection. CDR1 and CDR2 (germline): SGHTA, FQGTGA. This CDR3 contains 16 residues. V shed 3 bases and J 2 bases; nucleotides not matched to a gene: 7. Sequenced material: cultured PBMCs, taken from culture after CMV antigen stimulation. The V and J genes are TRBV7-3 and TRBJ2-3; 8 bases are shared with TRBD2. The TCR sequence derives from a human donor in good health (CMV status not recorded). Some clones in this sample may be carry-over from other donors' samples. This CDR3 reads CASSLGGRLDTDTQYF. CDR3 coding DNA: TGTGCCAGCAGCTTGGGCGGGAGGTTGGACACAGATACGCAGTATTTT.